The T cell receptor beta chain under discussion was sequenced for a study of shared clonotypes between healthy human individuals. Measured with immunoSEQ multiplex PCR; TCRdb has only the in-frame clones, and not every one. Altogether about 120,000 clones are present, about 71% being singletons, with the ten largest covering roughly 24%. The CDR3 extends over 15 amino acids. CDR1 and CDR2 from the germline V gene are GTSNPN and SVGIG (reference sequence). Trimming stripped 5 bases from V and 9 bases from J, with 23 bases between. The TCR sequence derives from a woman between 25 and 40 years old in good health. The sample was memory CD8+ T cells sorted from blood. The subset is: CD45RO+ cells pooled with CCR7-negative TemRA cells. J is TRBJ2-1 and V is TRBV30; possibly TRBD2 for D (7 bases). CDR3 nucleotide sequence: TGTGCCTGGTCCCTAGGGGGGGGGAGCTTCGGTGAGCAGTTCTTC. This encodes CAWSLGGGSFGEQFF. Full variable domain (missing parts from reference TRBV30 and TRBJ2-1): SQTIHQWPATLVQPVGSPLSLECTVEGTSNPNLYWYRQAAGRGLQLLFYSVGIGQISSEVPQNLSASRPQDRQFILSSKKLLLSDSGFYLCAWSLGGGSFGEQFFGPGTRLTVL.